This T cell receptor (beta chain) comes out of a study of post-analysis software for immune sequencing data (dated by TCRdb to about 2015). Looking at the study overall: Recorded disease courses included relapsing-remitting, secondary progressive and progressive-relapsing multiple sclerosis, with some patients lacking subtype annotation. The patient repertoires were compared against some twelve previously published healthy control repertoires obtained from donors aged 6 to 25 years. A subset of samples was prepared in parallel using single-end sample barcoding, then pooled and co-amplified after Illumina adapter ligation.

The research as a whole found: The multiple sclerosis patient group was slightly younger than the control group. Patients showed significantly higher frequencies than controls for five TRBV segments, among them TRBV5-6, TRBV5-1 and TRBV20-1. When samples were clustered directly using the F measure, samples prepared in the same batch co-clustered strongly, which prompted a batch-effect correction. Normalized Chao1 diversity was significantly lower in multiple sclerosis patients than controls, suggesting substantial peripheral T-cell clonal expansion.

With regard to this clonotype: There is no known antigen for this receptor. Base-call qualities are not available, and no considerably larger clone is one nucleotide away.

To demonstrate the VDJtools post-analysis software, TCR beta repertoires were profiled from the peripheral blood of roughly 14 young patients with multiple sclerosis. The multiple sclerosis patients were children and adolescents ranging in age from 6 to 15 years. The CDR1 and CDR2 encoded by the germline V gene are SGHTA and FQGNSA. V and J lose 4 bases and 4 bases, and a span of 13 bases separates them. Inclusive of the bounding cysteine and phenylalanine, the CDR3 is 14 residues long. Only the CDR3 region is kept as DNA, spanning 42 bases read in frame from base 1. Libraries came from PCR. Instrument used: Illumina HiSeq 2500. Unique molecular identifiers were incorporated into TCR beta cDNA libraries to reduce PCR and sequencing biases. Every 1 to 10 million input T cells yielded approximately 500,000 cDNA molecules, meaning each molecule approximated one T cell. Patient libraries were prepared and sequenced with the same protocol used for the earlier healthy control dataset. Samples belonging to the same batch were prepared together, multiplexed and sequenced on a shared HiSeq lane. In the authors' own workflow: Raw barcoded reads were processed with MIGEC, and single-read molecular identifier groups were discarded before consensus assembly and CDR3 extraction. VDJtools was used for post-analysis of the clonotype tables, with diversity normalized by down-sampling every dataset to the smallest sample size. To correct batch-related cross-sample contamination, repertoire overlap clustering matched CDR3 amino acid sequences but not nucleotide sequences. TCRdb applied fastp at Q25 and MiXCR to the public reads, then kept only in-frame beta chains. Entries are consolidated by CDR3 protein sequence, retaining the most common genes and DNA. The V and J calls and clone size come from TCRdb's table, not from the authors' own analysis. The sample data list 820,000 or so distinct CDR3 sequences, and approximately 50% of these were observed just once. 4% to 5.5% of the sample comes from the top ten.

The V gene is TRBV7-2 and the J gene is TRBJ1-2, with no confident D gene call. The sequenced sample was blood. The receptor was derived from a girl aged 10 to 17 with multiple sclerosis. The CDR3 corresponds to CASSCGTASYGYTF. The bases read TGTGCCAGCAGCTGCGGAACAGCCAGCTATGGCTACACCTTC.